The sequence of this T cell receptor (beta chain) was determined in a study of cytomegalovirus exposure and HLA in healthy donors. Turning to this clone: Its specificity is unknown. The germline gene is not matched at one end of the junction; a read error may be the cause.

Germline assignment: CDR1 GTSNPN and CDR2 SVGIG (reference sequence). The CDR3 spans 16 residues. Amplification used 60 Vbeta primers and 13 Jbeta primers. TCRdb's table, derived via immunoSEQ multiplex PCR, lists solely in-frame clones and lacks some. The sample yields 210,000 or so clones, over 80% seen once. Study-level points and caveats: A few V segments could not be told apart, such as TRBV6-2 and TRBV6-3, and were left out. A missense variant in DCLRE1C was later tied to TCR beta V- and J-gene trimming. The classifier was said to identify cytomegalovirus status with high specificity and sensitivity.

The origin of this receptor is a woman between 50 and 59 years old in good health and CMV-seropositive. Sequencing was done on a sample of PBMCs. V usage is TRBV30 and J usage is TRBJ1-2; TRBD1 matches 7 bases. The CDR3 DNA is TGTGCCTGGAGTCCGAACAGACAGGGTTCTAACTATGACTACACCTTC. It encodes CAWSPNRQGSNYDYTF.